This is a list of T cell receptor beta chains from one sample in a study of blood T cell repertoires in COVID-19. Clones were sequenced by immunoSEQ multiplex PCR, and TCRdb holds only the in-frame ones, with some missing. The repertoire holds over 350,000 clones, with roughly 85% as singletons. The sequenced sample was PBMCs or T cells enriched from blood (not recorded which). The receptors were gathered from a woman aged 18 to 35 with acute COVID-19. Both conserved end residues are part of each CDR3.

TRBV3-1/TRBV3-2,CASSQGVGGYSYNEQFF
TRBV11-3,CASSFYVDSEAFF
TRBV7-9,CASSLAMGLAVTDTQYF
TRBV25-1,CASSVGEKLFF
TRBV3-1/TRBV3-2,CASSQGLAGGARTDTQYF
TRBV13,CASSSRQGHYNEQFF
TRBV5-1,CASSPSGGFNEQFF
TRBV6-5,CASIRADFSNQPQHF
TRBV27,CASSIWTSGSGETQYF
TRBV21-1,CASSKAPDRLYEQYF
TRBV5-1,CASSPGQGGGTDTQYF
TRBV27,CASSTAGTGYGYTF
TRBV27,CASSLRRGAETEAFF
TRBV18,CASSPLGGDTEAFF
TRBV6-6,CASSYPQREQYF
TRBV29-1,CSVRDSLMEPQHF
TRBV28,CASRDRRDGYTF
TRBV19,CASSIERGTEAFF
TRBV19,CASISDRGNQPQHF
TRBV18,CASSPYIRGNYGYTF
TRBV14,CASSQVASSETPLNEQFF
TRBV6-5,CASSRTADEQYF
TRBV2,CASSKGIRTGVRTDTQYF
TRBV29-1,CSVSRDTLHGYTF
TRBV9,CASSVGSGRGMASGELFF
TRBV7-6,CASSAGVGQPQHF
TRBV5-1,CASSGGQGYQETQYF
TRBV9,CASSPRGGSSDEQFF
TRBV7-9,CASSSSVSTDTQYF
TRBV19,CASSPQGDRGANYGYTF
TRBV3-1/TRBV3-2,CASSQGRGYNTEAFF
TRBV5-1,CASSSDWSGNTGELFF
TRBV14,CASGLRGGNEQYF
TRBV15,CATQGSFTDTQYF
TRBV7-9,CASSHPQGSREQFF
TRBV28,CASSFGGAHTEAFF
TRBV15,CATSRSGTGGGSYEQYF
TRBV24-1,CATSDTGTYNTGELFF
TRBV10-3,CAIDPGGNGYTF
TRBV9,CASSVTGTGITEAFF
TRBV18,CASSPVTGGTDTQYF
TRBV15,CATSKGFNQPQHF
TRBV28,CASSSPNSVGDEKLFF
TRBV7-2,CASSPRTGLSGANVLTF
TRBV7-9,CASSPGVIETQYF
TRBV2,CASRDEGGNTEAFF